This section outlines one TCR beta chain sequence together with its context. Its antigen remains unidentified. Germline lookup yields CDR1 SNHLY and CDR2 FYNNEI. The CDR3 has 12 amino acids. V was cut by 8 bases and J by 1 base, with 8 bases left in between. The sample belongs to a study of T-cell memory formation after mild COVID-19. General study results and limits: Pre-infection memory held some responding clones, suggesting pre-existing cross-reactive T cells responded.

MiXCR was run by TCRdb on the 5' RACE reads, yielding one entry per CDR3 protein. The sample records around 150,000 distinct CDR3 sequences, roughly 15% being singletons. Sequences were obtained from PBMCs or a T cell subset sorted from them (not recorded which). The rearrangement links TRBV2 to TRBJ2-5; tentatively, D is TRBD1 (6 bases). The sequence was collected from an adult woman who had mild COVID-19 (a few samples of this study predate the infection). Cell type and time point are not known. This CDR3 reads CASHRAQETQYF. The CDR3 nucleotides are TGTGCCAGCCACAGGGCCCAAGAGACCCAGTACTTC.